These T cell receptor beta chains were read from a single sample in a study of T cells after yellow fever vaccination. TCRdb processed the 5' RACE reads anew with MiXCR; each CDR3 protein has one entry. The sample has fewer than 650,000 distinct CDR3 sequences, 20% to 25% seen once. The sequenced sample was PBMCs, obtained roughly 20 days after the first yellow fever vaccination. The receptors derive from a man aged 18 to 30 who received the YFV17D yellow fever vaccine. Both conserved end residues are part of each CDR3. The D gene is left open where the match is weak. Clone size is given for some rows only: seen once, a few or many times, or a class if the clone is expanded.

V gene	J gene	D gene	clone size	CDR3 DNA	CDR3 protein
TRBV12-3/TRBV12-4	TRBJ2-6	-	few	TGTGCCAGCAGTCAACGGGGTTCTGGGGCCAACGTCCTGACTTTC	CASSQRGSGANVLTF
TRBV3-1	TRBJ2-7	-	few	TGTGCCAGCAGCCAAGATGAGCTAAGCTCCTACGAGCAGTACTTC	CASSQDELSSYEQYF
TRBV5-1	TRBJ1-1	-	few	TGCGCCAGCAACCCCATCCAGGGATGGCGTAACACTGAAGCTTTCTTT	CASNPIQGWRNTEAFF
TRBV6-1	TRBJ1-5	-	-	TGTGCCAGCGTCGGGGCCTGGGGCAATCAGCCCCAGCATTTT	CASVGAWGNQPQHF
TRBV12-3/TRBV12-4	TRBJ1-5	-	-	TGTGCCAGCAGTTTAGGCAGGGCTCAGCCCCAGCATTTT	CASSLGRAQPQHF
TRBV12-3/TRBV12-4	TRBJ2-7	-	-	TGTGCCAGCAGTGGACACACCTACGAGCAGTACTTC	CASSGHTYEQYF
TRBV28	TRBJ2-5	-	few	TGTGCCAGCAGAAAAAGGGGGTACCAAGAGACCCAGTACTTC	CASRKRGYQETQYF
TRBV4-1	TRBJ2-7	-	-	TGCGCCAGCAGCCAAGGGGACTTTAAGGGACGGAACTACCCCTACGAGCAGTACTTC	CASSQGDFKGRNYPYEQYF
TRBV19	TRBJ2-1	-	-	TGTGCCAGTAGTAACGTTGGGGGTTTCAATGAGCAGTTCTTC	CASSNVGGFNEQFF
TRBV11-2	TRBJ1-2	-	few	TGTGCCAGCAGCTTAGAGGACCTTTGGAAGGTTCCTTATGGCTACACCTTC	CASSLEDLWKVPYGYTF
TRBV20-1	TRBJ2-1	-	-	TGCAGTGCTAGAAGGGCGCCCAATGAGCAGTTCTTC	CSARRAPNEQFF
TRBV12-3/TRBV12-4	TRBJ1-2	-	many	TGTGCCAGCAGTCCCCAAGGGGGAGAGGGCTACACCTTC	CASSPQGGEGYTF
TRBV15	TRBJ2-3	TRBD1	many	TGTGCCACCAGCGAACAGGGGGCGATAGATACGCAGTATTTT	CATSEQGAIDTQYF
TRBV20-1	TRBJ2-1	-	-	TGCAGTGCCTCCGGGCGGGCCCCGCGATACAATGAGCAGTTCTTC	CSASGRAPRYNEQFF
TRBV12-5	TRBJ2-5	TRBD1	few	TGTGCTAGTGGCCTGGGGACAGCCCAAGAGACCCAGTACTTC	CASGLGTAQETQYF
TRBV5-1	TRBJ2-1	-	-	TGCGCCAGCAGAGGAGGGAGGAATGAGCAGTTCTTC	CASRGGRNEQFF
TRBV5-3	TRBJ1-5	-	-	TGTGCTAGAGAAGAGCCCCAGCATTTT	CAREEPQHF
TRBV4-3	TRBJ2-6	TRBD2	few	TGCGCCAGCAGCCAAGAGGGGGGGGTAACTGGGGCCAACGTCCTGACTTTC	CASSQEGGVTGANVLTF